These 19 T cell receptor beta chains were sequenced from one sample in a study of OX40 agonist ivuxolimab in advanced cancers. Clones were sequenced by immunoSEQ multiplex PCR, and TCRdb holds only the in-frame ones, with some missing. Of 50,000 or so clones listed, 80% to 95% are singletons. The sample here was CD4+ or CD8+ T cells sorted from blood, taken in a trial of the OX40 agonist ivuxolimab. These receptor sequences come from an adult with an advanced solid tumor such as melanoma, head and neck, liver or kidney cancer.

This clone came up a few times. The chain carries TRBV6-6 and TRBJ1-2, with D perhaps TRBD1 (5 bases). V was cut by 2 bases and J by 2 bases, with 6 bases left in between. Germline V lookup: CDR1 MNHNY, CDR2 SVGAGI (reference sequence). This CDR3 contains 13 residues. The CDR3 sequence is CASSYGGNYGYTF. DNA for the CDR3: TGTGCCAGCAGTTACGGGGGAAACTATGGCTACACCTTC.

The chain employs TRBV28 and TRBJ2-2, with D tentatively TRBD1 (5 bases). Deletions cut 7 bases from V and 2 bases from J, with 20 bases between. CDR1 is MDHEN, CDR2 SYDVKM, per germline. CDR3 size: 17 residues. For the CDR3, the DNA is TGTGCCAGCACCTTAGTGTTGGACAACGTCAACACCGGGGAGCTGTTTTTT. Its translation is CASTLVLDNVNTGELFF.

This clone was detected only once. The chain combines TRBV7-3 with TRBJ2-7; TRBD2 is a possible D gene (6 bases). The germline V and J ends were trimmed by 5 bases and 3 bases, with 11 bases remaining between them. Germline CDR1 reads SGHTA; CDR2 reads FQGTGA. CDR3 length equals 13 residues. This CDR3 reads CASSHLGGYEQYF. In nucleotides, the CDR3 is TGTGCCAGCAGCCACCTGGGGGGCTACGAGCAGTACTTC.

This clone is a singleton in its sample. The chain is built from TRBV28 and TRBJ1-4, with 8 bases that match TRBD1. The CDR3 extends over 17 amino acids. The V segment lost 6 bases and the J segment 3 bases; nucleotides outside the gene matches: 12. CDR1 and CDR2 (germline): MDHEN, SYDVKM. CDR3 nucleotides: TGTGCCAGCAGCGAAGAGACAGGGGCATTGCCTAATGAAAAACTGTTTTTT. It is translated as CASSEETGALPNEKLFF.

In DNA form, the CDR3 reads TGTGCCAGCAGCTTAGATGGGGTAAGCTCCTACGAGCAGTACTTC. Translated, it gives CASSLDGVSSYEQYF. The gene calls are TRBV11-2 and TRBJ2-7, with no clear D. Germline assignment: CDR1 SGHAT and CDR2 FQNNGV. The CDR3 loop spans 15 amino acids. Trimming took 0 bases from V and 0 from J, leaving 9 bases between them.

The V call is TRBV28, the J call TRBJ1-4; D perhaps matches TRBD1 (6 bases). The CDR3 runs to 16 residues. Germline CDR1 is MDHEN and CDR2 is SYDVKM. V gave up 6 bases and J gave up 0 bases, with 14 bases separating them. CDR3 sequence reads: CASSPGAFATNEKLFF. The CDR3 coding sequence is TGTGCCAGCAGCCCAGGGGCCTTTGCAACTAATGAAAAACTGTTTTTT.

This chain uses TRBV14 with TRBJ2-7, with D maybe TRBD1 (5 bases). The length of the CDR3 is 15 residues. The ends were cut back, 1 base at V and 3 bases at J, with 13 bases in the middle. The V gene's germline CDR1 is SGHDN and CDR2 FVKESK. The DNA of the CDR3 is TGTGCCAGCAGCCAAGTCAACAGGATATTCTACGAGCAGTACTTC. Its protein is CASSQVNRIFYEQYF.

The CDR3, as DNA: TGTGCCAGCAGCTGGAGGTGGGACAGGGGCAACGAGCAGTACTTC. It yields the protein CASSWRWDRGNEQYF. This chain joins TRBV7-9 and TRBJ2-7; 10 bases agree with TRBD1. The CDR3 runs to 15 residues. V trimming: 4 bases; J trimming: 5 bases; junction bases outside the gene matches: 8. Germline-derived CDR1 and CDR2 are SEHNR and FQNEAQ (reference sequence).

This chain links TRBV7-9 with TRBJ1-1; possible D gene TRBD1, 6 bases. This CDR3 comprises 15 residues. V dropped 1 base and J dropped 4 bases, with 13 bases sitting between them. Looked up from germline, CDR1 is SEHNR and CDR2 is FQNEAQ (reference sequence). CDR3 coding DNA: TGTGCCAGCAGCTTAGATCTGGGGGCGAGCACTGAAGCTTTCTTT. It specifies CASSLDLGASTEAFF.

This clone was counted once. The rearrangement links TRBV9 to TRBJ1-1; 8 bases agree with TRBD1. The germline V gene has CDR1 SGDLS and CDR2 YYNGEE. This CDR3 region has 13 residues. V lost 5 bases and J lost 1; bases outside the gene matches: 1. The CDR3 coding sequence is TGTGCCAGCAGGGGACAGGCGAACACTGAAGCTTTCTTT. Translating gives CASRGQANTEAFF.

The chain couples TRBV7-9 to TRBJ2-7; D is unclear. The CDR3 covers 13 residues. The germline V and J ends were trimmed by 4 bases and 1 base, with 8 bases remaining between them. Germline V CDR1 and CDR2: SEHNR, FQNEAQ (reference sequence). In DNA form, the CDR3 reads TGTGCCAGCAGCTACGACGTGTCCTACGAGCAGTACTTC. Encoded protein: CASSYDVSYEQYF.

The V and J genes are TRBV2 and TRBJ1-5, with D perhaps TRBD1 (5 bases). V was clipped by 4 bases and J by 0 bases, with 10 bases between them. Germline values: CDR1 SNHLY, CDR2 FYNNEI. The CDR3 length is 15 residues. The CDR3 DNA reads as TGTGCCAGCAGTGGACAGTTATATAGCAATCAGCCCCAGCATTTT. Its protein is CASSGQLYSNQPQHF. Looking up the rest from reference TRBV2 and TRBJ1-5 gives the full variable domain: EPEVTQTPSHQVTQMGQEVILRCVPISNHLYFYWYRQILGQKVEFLVSFYNNEISEKSEIFDDQFSVERPDGSNFTLKIRSTKLEDSAMYFCASSGQLYSNQPQHFGDGTRLSIL.

This chain uses TRBV7-9 with TRBJ2-7; no definite D call. The CDR3 runs to 11 residues. V was trimmed by 0 bases and J by 6 bases, leaving 3 bases between them. Germline loops: CDR1 SEHNR, CDR2 FQNEAQ (reference sequence). Here the CDR3 DNA reads TGTGCCAGCAGCTTAGCCCTCGAGCAGTACTTC. Protein sequence: CASSLALEQYF.

The rearrangement joins TRBV4-3 to TRBJ2-5, with 7 bases that match TRBD1. The J call may be in error: the DNA end matches TRBJ2-7 better. This CDR3 is 15 amino acids long. Germline-derived CDR1 and CDR2 are LGHNA and YSLEER. The CDR3 region is CASSHVLAGGYEQYF. CDR3 bases: TGCGCCAGCTCCCATGTTTTGGCAGGGGGCTACGAGCAGTACTTC.

The V and J genes are TRBV2 and TRBJ2-1, with 7 nucleotides matching TRBD2. CDR1 and CDR2 from the germline V gene are SNHLY and FYNNEI. V shed 8 bases and J 7 bases; nucleotides not matched to a gene: 23. CDR3 length: 18 amino acids. In DNA form, the CDR3 reads TGTGCCAGCCTACCGCCCTCAACGACTAGCCCCCCCGCGAATGAGCAGTTCTTC. It specifies CASLPPSTTSPPANEQFF.

J is TRBJ1-2 and V is TRBV21-1. TRBV21-1 is classified as a pseudogene. This CDR3 has 17 amino acids. CDR3 in DNA: TGTGCCAGCACTCCACCCCTAGAGGACTTAATGTGCTATGGCTACACCTTC. Protein product: CASTPPLEDLMCYGYTF.

The genes are TRBV9 and TRBJ2-7; D uncertain. The germline V and J ends were trimmed by 5 bases and 2 bases, with 8 bases remaining between them. Germline V gene sequence: CDR1 SGDLS, CDR2 YYNGEE. The CDR3 has 12 residues. Here the CDR3 DNA reads TGTGCCAGCAGTTCCCTACCCTACGAGCAGTACTTC. Its protein is CASSSLPYEQYF.

In its sample, this clone was seen once. V usage is TRBV2 and J usage is TRBJ1-3; no clear D gene. CDR1 and CDR2 from the germline V gene are SNHLY and FYNNEI. V was trimmed by 2 bases and J by 2 bases, leaving 13 bases between them. The CDR3 is made up of 16 amino acids. CDR3 sequence reads: CASSEPRPPTGNTIYF. The CDR3 DNA follows: TGTGCCAGCAGTGAACCCCGGCCGCCCACTGGAAACACCATATATTTT.

The J gene is TRBJ2-7, the V gene TRBV6-5; maybe TRBD2 (7 bases). Trimming took off 3 bases at V and 2 bases at J, with 11 bases between the two ends. Germline lookup yields CDR1 MNHEY and CDR2 SVGAGI. The CDR3 contains 14 residues. CDR3 nucleotide sequence: TGTGCCAGCAGTTATGAGGGGGGGGCCTACGAGCAGTACTTC. It specifies CASSYEGGAYEQYF.